Sequencing of this T cell receptor (beta chain) was carried out in a study of shared T cell receptors in the human thymus. CDR1 and CDR2 (germline): SEHNR, FQNEAQ (reference sequence). The CDR3 has 14 residues. Losses at the gene ends were 6 bases for V and 7 bases for J; bases not matched to a gene: 5. Some clones are missing from TCRdb's copy, which holds only in-frame ones; the method was immunoSEQ multiplex PCR. The sample shows just under 550,000 clones, 75% to 80% of them seen only once. This sample was shared with a second study, whose subject was human thymus T cells. Per that study: Thymus pieces cut out during corrective heart surgery were the tissue that was used.

The receptor's source is a boy less than two years old with a congenital heart defect. The chain is built from TRBV7-9 and TRBJ2-3; 12 nucleotides line up with TRBD2. Sequenced sample: thymocytes. CDR3 nucleotide sequence: TGTGCCAGCAGGCTAGCGGGAGGGCCAAATACGCAGTATTTT. Translating gives CASRLAGGPNTQYF.